The rows below give T cell receptor beta chains drawn from one sample of a study of T cell repertoires in cytomegalovirus infection. TCRdb called the reads again in MiXCR, with one record for every CDR3 protein. The sample holds about 260,000 distinct CDR3 sequences; approximately 9.1% are singletons and the top ten take approximately 15%. Sample: PBMCs. The receptors here all came from a human donor in good health (CMV status not recorded). Some clones in this sample may be carry-over from other donors' samples. Each CDR3 is given with its conserved first and last residue. A D gene is named only where the DNA matches it firmly. The size field is filled for only some rows; it gives once, few, many or a size class.

J gene	clone size	V gene	D gene	CDR3 protein	CDR3 DNA
TRBJ2-7	many	TRBV7-2	NA	CASSLARVGDEQYF	TGTGCCAGCAGCTTAGCGCGAGTGGGTGACGAGCAGTACTTC
TRBJ1-5	NA	TRBV27	NA	CASSHHAGGNQPQHF	TGTGCCAGCAGTCACCATGCGGGGGGCAATCAGCCCCAGCATTTT
TRBJ2-3	many	TRBV7-2	TRBD1	CASSSSPGGALHTQYF	TGTGCCAGCAGCTCGAGCCCAGGGGGCGCTTTACATACGCAGTATTTT
TRBJ1-2	many	TRBV7-9	NA	CASSLAGAPFGYTF	TGTGCCAGCAGCTTAGCCGGGGCTCCTTTTGGCTACACCTTC
TRBJ2-7	many	TRBV18	NA	CASSPGGGGEQYF	TGTGCCAGCTCACCGGGCGGGGGCGGGGAGCAGTACTTC
TRBJ1-5	many	TRBV7-8	TRBD1	CASSRRQGEANQPQHF	TGTGCCAGCAGTCGACGACAGGGGGAGGCGAATCAGCCCCAGCATTTT
TRBJ1-2	few	TRBV5-4	NA	CASSLDNYGYTF	TGTGCCAGCAGCTTGGACAACTATGGCTACACCTTC
TRBJ1-2	few	TRBV20-1	NA	CSARDLRTPGGGGYTF	TGCAGTGCTAGAGATCTTAGGACCCCGGGGGGGGGAGGCTACACCTTC
TRBJ2-1	many	TRBV6-1	TRBD2	CASSIRLAGSSYNEQFF	TGTGCCAGCAGTATCCGACTAGCGGGGAGCTCCTACAATGAGCAGTTCTTC
TRBJ1-3	few	TRBV7-2	NA	CASSPGTFTGNTIYF	TGTGCCAGCAGCCCCGGGACGTTTACTGGAAACACCATATATTTT
TRBJ1-2	many	TRBV27	TRBD1	CASSPGGGNYGYTF	TGTGCCAGCAGCCCAGGGGGAGGTAACTATGGCTACACCTTC
TRBJ1-2	many	TRBV11-3	TRBD1	CASSQTGNGYTF	TGTGCCAGCAGCCAGACAGGGAATGGCTACACCTTC
TRBJ1-1	NA	TRBV28	NA	CASSRTPSNTEAFF	TGTGCCAGCAGTCGGACCCCCTCGAACACTGAAGCTTTCTTT
TRBJ2-1	few	TRBV6-2/TRBV6-3	NA	CASSYSAGHLYNEQFF	TGTGCCAGCAGTTACTCGGCGGGCCACCTATACAATGAGCAGTTCTTC
TRBJ1-2	many	TRBV7-2	TRBD1	CASSVEGTGRLGYGYTF	TGTGCCAGCAGCGTAGAAGGGACAGGGCGCCTGGGCTATGGCTACACCTTC
TRBJ2-7	many	TRBV10-3	TRBD1	CAIRGQGAYEQYF	TGTGCCATCAGGGGACAGGGGGCCTACGAGCAGTACTTC
TRBJ2-7	many	TRBV6-6	TRBD2	CASSRTGSAGGIPYEQYF	TGTGCCAGCAGTCGGACGGGATCAGCGGGAGGGATACCCTACGAGCAGTACTTC
TRBJ1-6	NA	TRBV14	TRBD1	CASSQAGPGTGYNSPLHF	TGTGCCAGCAGCCAAGCGGGACCCGGGACAGGCTATAATTCACCCCTCCACTTT
TRBJ2-1	NA	TRBV12-3/TRBV12-4	NA	CASSSGPSSYNEQFF	TGTGCCAGCAGCTCCGGGCCGAGCTCCTACAATGAGCAGTTCTTC
TRBJ2-1	many	TRBV7-9	NA	CASSLRGHNYNEQFF	TGTGCCAGCAGCTTAAGGGGTCATAACTACAATGAGCAGTTCTTC
TRBJ2-3	few	TRBV19	NA	CASRTPATDTQYF	TGTGCCAGTAGGACACCGGCCACAGATACGCAGTATTTT
TRBJ1-1	few	TRBV9	NA	CASSAGLTYTEAFF	TGTGCCAGCAGCGCGGGACTAACCTACACTGAAGCTTTCTTT
TRBJ2-4	many	TRBV7-2	NA	CASSLVGGGPPTDIQYF	TGTGCCAGCAGCCTAGTCGGAGGTGGGCCTCCCACCGACATTCAGTACTTC
TRBJ2-3	few	TRBV10-3	NA	CAISVRGGTDTQYF	TGTGCCATCAGTGTGAGAGGTGGCACAGATACGCAGTATTTT
TRBJ1-1	NA	TRBV4-2	NA	CASSQDTGHTNTEAFF	TGTGCCAGCAGCCAAGACACCGGACATACGAACACTGAAGCTTTCTTT
TRBJ1-5	many	TRBV7-2	NA	CASSPGGGVLRPQHF	TGTGCCAGCAGCCCAGGAGGGGGGGTACTTAGGCCCCAGCATTTT
TRBJ2-1	few	TRBV12-3/TRBV12-4	NA	CASSFGGNVPRYGEQFF	TGTGCCAGCAGTTTTGGAGGGAACGTGCCCAGGTACGGTGAGCAGTTCTTC
TRBJ1-2	many	TRBV7-9	TRBD1	CASSFRGLDGYTF	TGTGCCAGCAGTTTCAGGGGGTTGGATGGCTACACCTTC
TRBJ1-6	many	TRBV11-3	NA	CASSYSRRANSPLHF	TGTGCCAGCAGTTATAGTCGGCGGGCTAATTCACCCCTCCACTTT